Each of the 20 T cell receptor beta chains below was sequenced from the same sample in a study of blood T cell repertoires in COVID-19. Repertoires were generated with immunoSEQ multiplex PCR, while TCRdb's copy carries only in-frame clones and drops some. The sample gives approximately 300,000 clones, 85% of which show up once; 1.5% to 2% is in the top ten. Input material: PBMCs or T cells enriched from blood (not recorded which). These receptors all come from a woman in her twenties or thirties who had been exposed to COVID-19.

This rearrangement joins TRBV28 to TRBJ1-1, with 7 bases lining up with TRBD1. CDR3 length equals 13 residues. Trimming at V came to 7 bases and at J to 4 bases, leaving 6 bases not matched to a gene. CDR1 MDHEN and CDR2 SYDVKM come from the germline V gene. CDR3 in DNA: TGTGCCAGCACATTAGACAGGGCCACTGAAGCTTTCTTT. This encodes CASTLDRATEAFF.

Only one count was recorded for this clone. The rearrangement links TRBV6-5 to TRBJ1-3, with TRBD1 matching 8 bases. CDR1 and CDR2 from the germline V gene are MNHEY and SVGAGI. CDR3 size: 14 residues. With 5 bases clipped from V and 5 bases from J, the junction kept 5 bases outside the gene matches. CDR3 loop: CASSNRGLRNTIYF. As DNA, the CDR3 is TGTGCCAGCAGTAACAGGGGGTTGAGAAACACCATATATTTT.

The chain joins TRBV5-1 to TRBJ1-1, with D perhaps TRBD1 (5 bases). The V and J ends lost 3 bases and 3 bases respectively, with 12 bases between them. CDR3 length: 14 amino acids. Germline values: CDR1 SGHRS, CDR2 YFSETQ. Here the CDR3 DNA reads TGCGCCAGCAGCTACCAGGGTTCAGACACTGAAGCTTTCTTT. This encodes CASSYQGSDTEAFF.

This chain joins TRBV5-1 and TRBJ2-1; D gene ambiguous. This CDR3 has 12 residues. V lost 5 bases and J lost 3, with 6 bases in between. Germline-derived CDR1 and CDR2 are SGHRS and YFSETQ. The CDR3 DNA is TGCGCCAGCAGTCTACTCTACAATGAGCAGTTCTTC. Amino acids: CASSLLYNEQFF.

CDR3 DNA sequence: TGTGCCAGCAGTCCCCTTACGGGCGGGGAGCTGTTTTTT. This codes for CASSPLTGGELFF. The chain couples TRBV27 to TRBJ2-2; the D is unclear. V lost 5 bases and J lost 7, with 11 bases in between. The CDR3 is made up of 13 amino acids. Germline lookup yields CDR1 MNHEY and CDR2 SMNVEV (reference sequence).

This chain links TRBV27 with TRBJ2-2; possible D gene TRBD2, 5 bases. Germline V gene data show CDR1 as MNHEY and CDR2 as SMNVEV (reference sequence). The CDR3 is 16 residues long. V shed 3 bases and J shed 0 bases, with 11 bases lying between them. CDR3 loop: CASSFRRGANTGELFF. As DNA, the CDR3 is TGTGCCAGCAGTTTCCGACGGGGTGCGAACACCGGGGAGCTGTTTTTT.

The V and J genes are TRBV9 and TRBJ2-7, with TRBD2 identical over 10 bases. CDR1 and CDR2 (germline): SGDLS, YYNGEE. The CDR3 covers 15 residues. V lost 2 bases and J lost 2; bases outside the gene matches: 4. For the CDR3, the DNA is TGTGCCAGCAGCGTTGGACTAGCGGATACCTACGAGCAGTACTTC. This codes for CASSVGLADTYEQYF.

The CDR3: CASGGKGRKGPGLAENEQFF. Written as DNA, the CDR3 is TGTGCCAGCGGGGGGAAGGGTCGGAAAGGGCCGGGACTAGCAGAGAATGAGCAGTTCTTC. This chain links TRBV2 with TRBJ2-1, with 9 bases aligning to TRBD2. V was pared by 8 bases and J by 7 bases, with 27 bases of the junction left unmatched. Germline V gene lookup returns CDR1 SNHLY and CDR2 FYNNEI. The CDR3 sequence is 20 residues long.

This clone was counted once. The genes are TRBV18 and TRBJ1-6, with 7 bases aligning to TRBD1. CDR3 length: 12 residues. V shed 3 bases, J shed 14 bases, and the junction held 4 bases outside the gene matches. Germline lookup yields CDR1 KGHSH and CDR2 LQKENI. The CDR3 protein is CASSPDRQTLHF. The CDR3 DNA reads as TGTGCCAGCTCACCGGACAGGCAGACCCTCCACTTT.

This clone turned up a few times. The chain has TRBV27 and TRBJ1-3, with 7 bases lining up with TRBD1. Trimming took 3 bases from V and 6 from J; bases not matched to a gene: 5. This CDR3 region has 14 residues. Germline CDR1 MNHEY, CDR2 SMNVEV (reference sequence). CDR3 sequence (DNA): TGTGCCAGCAGTTTCTCCAGGGGGGTAAACACCATATATTTT. The encoded protein is CASSFSRGVNTIYF.

The chain carries TRBV19 and TRBJ1-2; D may be TRBD1 (5 bases). Trimming removed 3 bases at V and 3 bases at J, with 14 bases between. This CDR3 has 15 amino acids. Germline CDR1 LNHDA, CDR2 SQIVND (reference sequence). The CDR3 nucleotides are TGTGCCAGTAGTATTTCAAGTTCCAGGGACTATGGCTACACCTTC. Translated, it gives CASSISSSRDYGYTF.

The chain recombines TRBV24-1 with TRBJ2-5; the match to TRBD2 covers 11 bases. CDR3 length: 16 amino acids. V shed 3 bases, J shed 7 bases, and the junction held 9 bases outside the gene matches. Per the germline V gene, CDR1 is KGHDR and CDR2 is SFDVKD. This CDR3 reads CATSDNSGGAPLTQYF. The CDR3 bases are TGTGCCACCAGTGATAATAGCGGGGGGGCCCCACTGACCCAGTACTTC.

The chain carries TRBV18 and TRBJ2-7, with TRBD2 as a possible D gene (5 bases). CDR3 length: 13 amino acids. V was trimmed by 2 bases and J by 5 bases, leaving 10 bases between them. Germline loops: CDR1 KGHSH, CDR2 LQKENI. The CDR3 sequence is CASSPLPGDEQYF. CDR3 in DNA: TGTGCCAGCTCACCATTACCCGGGGACGAGCAGTACTTC.

This clone was detected only a few times. The chain couples TRBV27 to TRBJ1-2; 9 bases fit TRBD1. There are 15 residues in the CDR3. Germline V CDR1 and CDR2: MNHEY, SMNVEV (reference sequence). Trimming removed 7 bases from V and 7 bases from J; junction bases left unmatched: 13. The DNA for the CDR3 is TGTGCCAGCACCTCACAGGCGGGACAGGGATTTGGCTACACCTTC. This sequence encodes CASTSQAGQGFGYTF.

The V call is TRBV27, the J call TRBJ2-1, with TRBD2 matching over 11 bases. The junction had 16 bases not matched to a gene; V was cut back by 8 bases and J by 4 bases. Germline values: CDR1 MNHEY, CDR2 SMNVEV (reference sequence). The CDR3 has 18 residues. CDR3 protein: CASRALTGTSGSYNEQFF. The CDR3 DNA sequence: TGTGCCAGCCGGGCGTTGACCGGGACTAGCGGCTCTTACAATGAGCAGTTCTTC.

The J gene is TRBJ2-1, the V gene TRBV5-4, with TRBD2 identical over 8 bases. Per the germline V gene, CDR1 is SGHNT and CDR2 is YYREEE (reference sequence). V lost 0 bases and J lost 1; bases outside the gene matches: 3. The CDR3 has 16 amino acids. CDR3 bases: TGTGCCAGCAGCTTGGGCGCGGGAGGATCCTACAATGAGCAGTTCTTC. Translation gives CASSLGAGGSYNEQFF.

The chain recombines TRBV2 with TRBJ1-5; TRBD1 might be the D (5 bases). Germline CDR1 is SNHLY and CDR2 is FYNNEI. The V and J ends lost 3 bases and 0 bases respectively, with 6 bases between them. The CDR3 runs to 14 residues. In DNA, the CDR3 is TGTGCCAGCAGTGACAGGGATAGCAATCAGCCCCAGCATTTT. It translates to CASSDRDSNQPQHF.

The chain uses TRBV5-4 and TRBJ1-6; D is undetermined. The CDR3 has 14 residues. The V end lost 0 bases, the J end lost 7 bases, and 8 bases lay between the germline ends. From germline, CDR1 is SGHNT and CDR2 YYREEE (reference sequence). CDR3 bases: TGTGCCAGCAGCTTGGCAGGATCAAATTCACCCCTCCACTTT. It yields the protein CASSLAGSNSPLHF. The full variable domain, its missing parts supplied by reference TRBV5-4 and TRBJ1-6, is ETGVTQSPTHLIKTRGQQVTLRCSSQSGHNTVSWYQQALGQGPQFIFQYYREEENGRGNFPPRFSGLQFPNYSSELNVNALELDDSALYLCASSLAGSNSPLHFGNGTRLTVT.

The chain recombines TRBV3-1 (or the pseudogene TRBV3-2) with TRBJ1-3; no clear D. The CDR3 runs 15 residues. CDR1 and CDR2 (germline): LGHDT, YNNKEL (reference sequence). Trimming removed 5 bases at V and 0 bases at J, with 11 bases between. CDR3 DNA: TGTGCCAGCAGCTTAGGGAGGAGCTCTGGAAACACCATATATTTT. Amino acid sequence: CASSLGRSSGNTIYF.

This sequence joins TRBV7-2 and TRBJ1-2; tentatively, D is TRBD1 (5 bases). Trimming took off 4 bases at V and 5 bases at J, with 20 bases between the two ends. CDR3 length: 16 amino acids. CDR1 SGHTA and CDR2 FQGNSA come from the germline V gene. The CDR3 DNA sequence: TGTGCCAGCAGCTGGGGGGAAGACAGTGATCGTTATGGCTACACCTTC. Encoded protein: CASSWGEDSDRYGYTF.